The clone carrying this T cell receptor beta chain has only a few counts. The sample belongs to a study of identical twins. One entry per CDR3 protein results from TCRdb running MiXCR on the 5' RACE reads. The table records roughly 750,000 distinct CDR3 sequences, 21% of them present only once. Another study also made use of these data, one on T cells expressing NK-cell markers.

The TCR was taken from a woman aged 18-35 years in good health. The sequenced sample was PBMCs.

CDR3 nucleotide sequence: TGTGCCAGCAGCCACGGGGTGGCAGAGACCCAGTACTTC. Encoded protein: CASSHGVAETQYF. The chain joins TRBV7-2 to TRBJ2-5; the D gene is possibly TRBD2 (5 bases). Germline V gene lookup returns CDR1 SGHTA and CDR2 FQGNSA. The CDR3 contains 13 residues. The ends were cut back, 5 bases at V and 4 bases at J, with 11 bases in the middle.